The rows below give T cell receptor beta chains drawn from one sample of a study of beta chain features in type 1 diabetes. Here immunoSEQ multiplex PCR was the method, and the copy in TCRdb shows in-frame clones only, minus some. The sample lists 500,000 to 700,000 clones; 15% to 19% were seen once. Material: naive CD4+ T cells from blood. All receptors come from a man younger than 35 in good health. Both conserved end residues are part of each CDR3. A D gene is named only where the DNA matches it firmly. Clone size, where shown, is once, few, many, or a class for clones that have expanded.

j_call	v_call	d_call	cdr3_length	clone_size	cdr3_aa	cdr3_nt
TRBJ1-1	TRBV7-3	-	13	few	CASSLRGNTEAFF	TGTGCCAGCAGCTTAAGAGGGAACACTGAAGCTTTCTTT
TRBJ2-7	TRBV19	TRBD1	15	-	CASRITGTVSYEQYF	TGTGCCAGTAGAATTACCGGGACAGTATCCTACGAGCAGTACTTC
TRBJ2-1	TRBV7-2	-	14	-	CASTLGTVGGEQFF	TGTGCCAGCACACTGGGGACGGTCGGCGGGGAGCAGTTCTTC
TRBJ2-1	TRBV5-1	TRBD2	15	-	CASSPPAGVGNEQFF	TGCGCCAGCAGCCCCCCGGCGGGGGTCGGCAATGAGCAGTTCTTC
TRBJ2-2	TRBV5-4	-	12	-	CASSWAVGELFF	TGTGCCAGCAGCTGGGCGGTTGGGGAGCTGTTTTTT
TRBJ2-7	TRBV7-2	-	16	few	CASSLVFSRSSYEQYF	TGTGCCAGCAGCTTAGTTTTCAGCCGGAGCTCCTACGAGCAGTACTTC
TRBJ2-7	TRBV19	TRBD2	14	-	CASSKERGAYEQYF	TGTGCCAGTAGTAAGGAGCGGGGGGCCTACGAGCAGTACTTC
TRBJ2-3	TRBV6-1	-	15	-	CASTPGRTGTDTQYF	TGTGCCAGCACTCCAGGGAGAACGGGGACAGATACGCAGTATTTT
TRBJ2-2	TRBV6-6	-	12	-	CASSKGTGELFF	TGTGCCAGCAGCAAAGGGACCGGGGAGCTGTTTTTT
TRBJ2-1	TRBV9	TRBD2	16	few	CASSVAPSGSTNEQFF	TGTGCCAGCAGCGTAGCCCCTAGCGGGAGCACCAATGAGCAGTTCTTC
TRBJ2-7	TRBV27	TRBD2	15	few	CASSLARAGGYEQYF	TGTGCCAGCAGCCTCGCCAGGGCGGGGGGCTACGAGCAGTACTTC
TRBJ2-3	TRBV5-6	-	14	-	CASSLPGLGDTQYF	TGTGCCAGCAGCTTGCCGGGGTTGGGGGATACGCAGTATTTT
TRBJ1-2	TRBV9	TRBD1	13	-	CASSVGQNYGYTF	TGTGCCAGCAGCGTGGGACAGAACTATGGCTACACCTTC
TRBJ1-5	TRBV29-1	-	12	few	CSVGLQGGPQHF	TGCAGCGTTGGACTCCAGGGAGGGCCCCAGCATTTT
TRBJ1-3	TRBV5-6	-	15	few	CASSFVASSGNTIYF	TGTGCCAGCAGCTTTGTCGCCAGCTCTGGAAACACCATATATTTT
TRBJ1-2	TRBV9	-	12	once	CASSVVPGGYTF	TGTGCCAGCAGCGTAGTTCCTGGCGGCTACACCTTC
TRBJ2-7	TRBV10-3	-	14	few	CAISISGTLYEQYF	TGTGCCATCAGTATTAGCGGTACACTCTACGAGCAGTACTTC
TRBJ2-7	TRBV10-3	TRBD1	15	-	CAISRRKTGGEEQYF	TGTGCCATCAGCCGCCGAAAAACAGGGGGCGAGGAGCAGTACTTC
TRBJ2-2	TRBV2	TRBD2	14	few	CASNPSGFTGELFF	TGTGCCAGCAATCCTAGCGGCTTTACCGGGGAGCTGTTTTTT
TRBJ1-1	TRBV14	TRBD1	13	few	CASFSGGYTEAFF	TGTGCGAGCTTCTCAGGGGGCTACACTGAAGCTTTCTTT
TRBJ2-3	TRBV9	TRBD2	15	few	CASSVGLAGPDTQYF	TGTGCCAGCAGCGTCGGACTAGCGGGACCAGATACGCAGTATTTT
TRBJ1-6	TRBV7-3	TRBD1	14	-	CASSLDRGGSPLHF	TGTGCCAGCAGCCTTGACAGGGGTGGGTCACCCCTCCACTTT
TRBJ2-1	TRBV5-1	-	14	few	CASSLAVQNNEQFF	TGCGCCAGCAGCTTGGCCGTGCAAAACAATGAGCAGTTCTTC
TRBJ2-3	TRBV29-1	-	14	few	CSVGRGRSTDTQYF	TGCAGCGTTGGGCGGGGGCGAAGCACAGATACGCAGTATTTT
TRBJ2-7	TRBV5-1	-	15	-	CARPPPQAGPYEQYF	TGCGCCAGACCCCCCCCGCAGGCTGGGCCCTACGAGCAGTACTTC
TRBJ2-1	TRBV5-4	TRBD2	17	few	CASSLVLGLAGGNEQFF	TGTGCCAGCAGCTTGGTTCTCGGACTAGCGGGGGGTAATGAGCAGTTCTTC
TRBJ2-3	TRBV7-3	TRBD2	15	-	CASSFGLAGVDTQYF	TGTGCCAGCAGCTTCGGACTAGCGGGAGTAGATACGCAGTATTTT
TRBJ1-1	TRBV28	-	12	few	CAMEDRNTEAFF	TGTGCCATGGAGGACAGAAACACTGAAGCTTTCTTT
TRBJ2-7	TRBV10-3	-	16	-	CAISDMSGRGSYEQYF	TGTGCCATCAGTGATATGTCGGGGAGGGGGTCCTACGAGCAGTACTTC
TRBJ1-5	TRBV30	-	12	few	CAWSVRGQPQHF	TGTGCCTGGAGTGTGCGGGGGCAGCCCCAGCATTTT
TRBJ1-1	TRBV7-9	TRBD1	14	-	CASSLQGGNTEAFF	TGTGCCAGCAGCTTACAGGGGGGAAACACTGAAGCTTTCTTT
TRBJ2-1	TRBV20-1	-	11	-	CSAVRDPVGFF	TGCAGTGCCGTCCGGGACCCCGTTGGGTTCTTC
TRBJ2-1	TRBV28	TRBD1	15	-	CASSLGGQGYNEQFF	TGTGCCAGCAGCCTCGGGGGACAGGGGTACAATGAGCAGTTCTTC
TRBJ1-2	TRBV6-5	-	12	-	CASRETWYGYTF	TGTGCCAGCAGGGAAACGTGGTATGGCTACACCTTC
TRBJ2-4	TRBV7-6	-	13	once	CASSLFAKNIQYF	TGTGCCAGCAGCTTGTTCGCCAAAAACATTCAGTACTTC
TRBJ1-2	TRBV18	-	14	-	CASFTIQGVNGYTF	TGTGCCAGTTTCACCATCCAGGGTGTCAATGGCTACACCTTC
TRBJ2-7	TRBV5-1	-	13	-	CASSWGAVGEQYF	TGCGCCAGCAGCTGGGGGGCTGTCGGCGAGCAGTACTTC
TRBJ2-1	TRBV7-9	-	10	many	CASGTGEQFF	TGTGCCAGCGGCACGGGTGAGCAGTTCTTC
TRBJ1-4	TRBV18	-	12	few	CASSPLGQKLFF	TGTGCCAGCTCACCACTGGGGCAAAAACTGTTTTTT
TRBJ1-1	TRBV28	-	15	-	CASSFGGFLNTEAFF	TGTGCCAGCAGTTTTGGAGGGTTCCTGAACACTGAAGCTTTCTTT
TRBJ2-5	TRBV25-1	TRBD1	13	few	CACRRDREETQYF	TGTGCCTGCCGGCGGGACAGGGAAGAGACCCAGTACTTC
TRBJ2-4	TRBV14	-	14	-	CASSWTGPGDIQYF	TGTGCCAGCAGCTGGACGGGGCCGGGAGACATTCAGTACTTC
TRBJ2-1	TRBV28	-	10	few	CASSLPEQFF	TGTGCCAGCAGTTTGCCTGAGCAGTTCTTC
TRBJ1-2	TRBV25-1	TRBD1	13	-	CASSESGQHTRTF	TGTGCCAGCAGTGAATCGGGACAGCATACTCGCACCTTC
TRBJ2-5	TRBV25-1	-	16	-	CASSRGGGWYQETQYF	TGTGCCAGCAGTCGAGGTGGGGGTTGGTACCAAGAGACCCAGTACTTC
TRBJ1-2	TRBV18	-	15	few	CASSPVGLANYGYTF	TGTGCCAGCTCACCTGTCGGGTTAGCTAACTATGGCTACACCTTC
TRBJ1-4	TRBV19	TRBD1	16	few	CASSISTGQGNEKLFF	TGTGCCAGTAGTATCAGCACGGGACAGGGTAATGAAAAACTGTTTTTT
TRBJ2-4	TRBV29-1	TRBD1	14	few	CSVGQGSAKNIQYF	TGCAGCGTTGGACAGGGCTCCGCCAAAAACATTCAGTACTTC
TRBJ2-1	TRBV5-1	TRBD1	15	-	CASSLDGQGGQGQFF	TGCGCCAGCAGCTTAGATGGACAGGGGGGACAAGGGCAGTTCTTC
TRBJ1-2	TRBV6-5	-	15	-	CASSYSRRGDYGYTF	TGTGCCAGCAGTTACTCCCGGCGGGGGGACTATGGCTACACCTTC
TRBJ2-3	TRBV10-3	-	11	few	CAISEGTTQYF	TGTGCCATCAGTGAGGGGACTACGCAGTATTTT
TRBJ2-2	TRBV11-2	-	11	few	CASSLSGELFF	TGTGCCAGCAGCTTATCCGGGGAGCTGTTTTTT
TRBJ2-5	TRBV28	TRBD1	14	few	CASRGGRWKETQYF	TGTGCCAGCAGAGGGGGCCGGTGGAAAGAGACCCAGTACTTC
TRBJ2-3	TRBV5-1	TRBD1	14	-	CASRTGGGTDTQYF	TGCGCCAGCAGAACAGGGGGCGGCACAGATACGCAGTATTTT
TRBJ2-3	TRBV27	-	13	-	CASSFSRGDTQYF	TGTGCCAGCAGTTTTTCTAGAGGGGATACGCAGTATTTT
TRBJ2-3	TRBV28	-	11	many	CASASRDTQYF	TGTGCCAGCGCGTCAAGGGATACGCAGTATTTT
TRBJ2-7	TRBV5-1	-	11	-	CASSSTYEQYF	TGCGCCAGCAGCTCGACCTACGAGCAGTACTTC
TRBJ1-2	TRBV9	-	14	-	CASSVDAVNYGYTF	TGTGCCAGCAGCGTAGACGCGGTTAACTATGGCTACACCTTC
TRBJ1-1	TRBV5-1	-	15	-	CASSSGGGVNTEAFF	TGCGCCAGCAGCTCCGGAGGGGGAGTGAACACTGAAGCTTTCTTT
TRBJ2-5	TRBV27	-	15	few	CASSSLGGLGKTQYF	TGTGCCAGCAGTTCCCTGGGGGGGCTCGGAAAGACCCAGTACTTC